Shown below are 28 T cell receptor beta chains from a single sample sequenced in a study of beta chain features in type 1 diabetes. The study reverse transcribed the entire isolated RNA, so it sequenced expressed TCRB transcripts. The protocol was immunoSEQ multiplex PCR, while the TCRdb copy is restricted to in-frame clones and leaves out a portion. The sample consists of more than 250,000 clones, 13% to 15% of them appearing once. Study findings and constraints: Moderately but significantly shorter TCRB CDR3s were found in Type 1 diabetes patients in all four CD4+ subsets.

For these TCRs, the target antigens are not known. What was sequenced was naive CD4+ T cells from blood. These receptors were obtained from a man aged 30-40 years with type 1 diabetes.

In this sample, this clone turned up a few times. This chain uses TRBV9 with TRBJ2-2; D not certain. The CDR3 extends over 14 amino acids. Trimming stripped 4 bases from V and 4 bases from J, with 11 bases between. The germline V gene has CDR1 SGDLS and CDR2 YYNGEE. In DNA form, the CDR3 reads TGTGCCAGCAGCCCTCGTACCAGCACCGGGGAGCTGTTTTTT. It yields the protein CASSPRTSTGELFF.

This chain uses TRBV18 with TRBJ2-1; TRBD2 aligns across 10 bases. CDR1 is KGHSH and CDR2 is LQKENI in the germline V gene. The CDR3 extends over 15 amino acids. Trimming cost V 3 bases and J 4 bases; bases outside gene matches: 3. CDR3 protein: CASSPLAGEYNEQFF. CDR3 in DNA: TGTGCCAGCTCACCCCTAGCGGGAGAGTACAATGAGCAGTTCTTC.

This sequence joins TRBV9 and TRBJ2-5, with TRBD2 identical over 11 bases. The junction had 3 bases not matched to a gene; V was cut back by 0 bases and J by 5 bases. CDR1 is SGDLS and CDR2 is YYNGEE in the germline V gene. The CDR3 has 15 amino acids. This chain's CDR3 is CASSVELAGAETQYF. CDR3 sequence (DNA): TGTGCCAGCAGCGTAGAACTAGCGGGAGCCGAGACCCAGTACTTC.

The DNA for the CDR3 is TGTGCCAGCAGCTTACTCGGGGACTCCTACGAGCAGTACTTC. Translation gives CASSLLGDSYEQYF. This chain joins TRBV7-2 and TRBJ2-7, with a weak D call TRBD2 (5 bases). Trimming stripped 2 bases from V and 0 bases from J, with 8 bases between. The germline CDR1 and CDR2 sequences are SGHTA and FQGNSA. The CDR3 totals 14 residues.

The chain is built from TRBV5-1 and TRBJ1-2, with 7 bases aligning to TRBD1. The junction had 14 bases not matched to a gene; V was cut back by 4 bases and J by 2 bases. The CDR3 is 17 amino acids. Germline CDR1 reads SGHRS; CDR2 reads YFSETQ. The chain's CDR3 is CASSSAPDRVRNYGYTF. The CDR3 region has the DNA TGCGCCAGCAGCAGCGCTCCCGACAGGGTTAGGAACTATGGCTACACCTTC.

The rearrangement links TRBV30 to TRBJ1-1; 7 nucleotides line up with TRBD1. Unmatched junction bases numbered 3, after V lost 1 base and J lost 7 bases. This CDR3 has 12 residues. CDR1 and CDR2 (germline): GTSNPN, SVGIG (reference sequence). CDR3 in DNA: TGTGCCTGGAGTGGGGGACAGAGTGAAGCTTTCTTT. Translation: CAWSGGQSEAFF.

This clone has only a few counts. V is TRBV9 and J is TRBJ2-1, with TRBD2 matching over 8 bases. The germline gives CDR1 SGDLS, CDR2 YYNGEE. The CDR3 loop spans 16 amino acids. After removal of 0 bases from V and 4 bases from J, the junction contained 6 bases not matched to a gene. The CDR3 nucleotides read TGTGCCAGCAGCGTAGAGGCTAGCGGGTTGTACAATGAGCAGTTCTTC. Translated: CASSVEASGLYNEQFF.

This chain links TRBV5-4 with TRBJ2-3, with 8 bases identical to TRBD1. CDR1 and CDR2 from the germline V gene are SGHNT and YYREEE (reference sequence). Unmatched junction bases numbered 9, after V lost 7 bases and J lost 5 bases. CDR3 length: 14 amino acids. CDR3 sequence: CASFGQGSVDTQYF. CDR3 bases: TGTGCCAGCTTCGGACAGGGATCAGTAGATACGCAGTATTTT.

There are a few counts of this clone. This rearrangement joins TRBV5-4 to TRBJ2-1, with D maybe TRBD1 (6 bases). The V gene lost 4 bases and the J gene lost 7 bases, with 27 bases spanning the gap. The germline gives CDR1 SGHNT, CDR2 YYREEE (reference sequence). The CDR3 covers 18 residues. CDR3 coding DNA: TGTGCCAGCAGCCCAGGGGCGTCCCGGTTAGGCGGCGGGAATGAGCAGTTCTTC. This translates into CASSPGASRLGGGNEQFF.

This clone was seen a few times. The chain recombines TRBV5-1 with TRBJ1-4; 9 positions match TRBD1. This CDR3 spans 20 amino acids. V shed 4 bases and J 8 bases; nucleotides not matched to a gene: 24. From germline, CDR1 is SGHRS and CDR2 YFSETQ. CDR3 amino acids: CASSPRNSDRGNLRTEKLFF. DNA of the CDR3: TGCGCCAGCAGCCCCCGAAACTCGGACAGGGGTAATTTAAGGACCGAAAAACTGTTTTTT.

This clone was observed a few times. CDR3 sequence: CASSTRQGDTDTQYF. In DNA, the CDR3 is TGCGCCAGCAGCACCAGACAGGGGGATACAGATACGCAGTATTTT. The V call is TRBV5-1, the J call TRBJ2-3; 9 nucleotides agree with TRBD1. The CDR3 runs to 15 residues. Trimming took 4 bases from V and 3 from J; bases not matched to a gene: 6. Germline CDR1 SGHRS, CDR2 YFSETQ.

This clone was counted only a few times. The J gene is TRBJ1-5, the V gene TRBV29-1, with 9 positions matching TRBD1. V shed 7 bases and J 4 bases; nucleotides not matched to a gene: 5. The length of the CDR3 is 13 residues. Germline V CDR1 and CDR2: SQVTM, ANQGSEA. The CDR3 protein is CSAMTGGNQPQHF. The DNA for the CDR3 is TGCAGCGCAATGACAGGGGGGAATCAGCCCCAGCATTTT.

There are a few counts of this clone. V usage is TRBV7-2 and J usage is TRBJ2-6, with D possibly matching TRBD1 (5 bases). This CDR3 comprises 17 residues. Per germline, CDR1 SGHTA and CDR2 FQGNSA. V was shortened by 2 bases and J by 2 bases, with 13 bases between the two germline ends. CDR3 loop: CASSLQGSLAGANVLTF. The CDR3 nucleotides are TGTGCCAGCAGCTTACAGGGTTCGCTCGCTGGGGCCAACGTCCTGACTTTC.

There are a few counts of this clone. V and J are TRBV7-2 and TRBJ2-5; 8 nucleotides match TRBD1. The germline CDR1 and CDR2 sequences are SGHTA and FQGNSA. Trimming cost V 1 base and J 7 bases; bases outside gene matches: 8. This CDR3 spans 15 amino acids. CDR3 DNA: TGTGCCAGCAGCTTAGGGACAGGGTCCAGGGGGACCCAGTACTTC. This sequence encodes CASSLGTGSRGTQYF.

In this sample, this clone turned up a few times. CDR3 sequence reads: CASSSGQTQPQHF. CDR3 bases: TGTGCCAGTAGTTCGGGACAGACTCAGCCCCAGCATTTT. The V and J genes are TRBV19 and TRBJ1-5; 7 bases are shared with TRBD1. CDR1 is LNHDA and CDR2 is SQIVND in the germline V gene (reference sequence). This CDR3 region has 13 residues. V gave up 5 bases and J gave up 6 bases; unmatched junction bases: 4.

This clone occurred a few times. The chain employs TRBV5-1 and TRBJ2-1; 8 nucleotides agree with TRBD2. CDR1 SGHRS and CDR2 YFSETQ come from the germline V gene. The CDR3 covers 16 residues. J was trimmed by 5 bases and V by 6 bases; bases with no gene match: 13. The CDR3 loop is CASTLGPAGANNEQFF. Written as DNA, the CDR3 is TGCGCCAGCACCCTTGGCCCAGCGGGGGCAAACAATGAGCAGTTCTTC. Combining the CDR3 with reference TRBV5-1 and TRBJ2-1 gives the whole variable domain KAGVTQTPRYLIKTRGQQVTLSCSPISGHRSVSWYQQTPGQGLQFLFEYFSETQRNKGNFPGRFSGRQFSNSRSEMNVSTLELGDSALYLCASTLGPAGANNEQFFGPGTRLTVL.

The table lists this clone with a few counts. The genes are TRBV28 and TRBJ2-1, with 10 bases lining up with TRBD2. The germline gives CDR1 MDHEN, CDR2 SYDVKM. V shed 6 bases, J shed 0 bases, and the junction held 5 bases outside the gene matches. This CDR3 comprises 16 residues. In nucleotides, the CDR3 is TGTGCCAGCAGGCCAACTAGCGGGAACTCCTACAATGAGCAGTTCTTC. It codes for CASRPTSGNSYNEQFF.

The CDR3, as DNA: TGCAGCGTTGGACGGAGCTCCTACAATGAGCAGTTCTTC. It encodes CSVGRSSYNEQFF. This chain joins TRBV29-1 and TRBJ2-1, with D unclear. CDR1 and CDR2 from the germline V gene are SQVTM and ANQGSEA. The germline V and J ends were trimmed by 4 bases and 0 bases, with 7 bases remaining between them. The CDR3 has 13 amino acids.

This clone has more than one count but fewer than ten. The J gene is TRBJ1-2, the V gene TRBV18, with D possibly being TRBD1 (5 bases). Germline assignment: CDR1 KGHSH and CDR2 LQKENI. With 3 bases removed from V and 4 bases from J, the gap between germline ends came to 12 bases. The CDR3 runs to 14 residues. The CDR3 DNA sequence: TGTGCCAGCTCACCCGACAGTGTTGGCTATGGCTACACCTTC. As protein: CASSPDSVGYGYTF.

The chain is built from TRBV7-3 and TRBJ2-1; possibly TRBD2 for D (6 bases). The CDR3 has 15 residues. The germline gives CDR1 SGHTA, CDR2 FQGTGA. V was cut by 0 bases and J by 10 bases, with 16 bases left in between. This CDR3 is CASSLTSGSGGEQFF. Written as DNA, the CDR3 is TGTGCCAGCAGCTTAACCAGCGGGTCAGGAGGAGAGCAGTTCTTC.

The V call is TRBV5-1, the J call TRBJ2-5; the match to TRBD1 covers 9 bases. J gave up 4 bases and V 1 base, and 8 bases lay outside the gene matches. The CDR3 runs 16 residues. CDR1 and CDR2 (germline): SGHRS, YFSETQ. The CDR3: CASSLLWTGARETQYF. DNA for the CDR3: TGCGCCAGCAGCTTGTTATGGACAGGGGCCCGAGAGACCCAGTACTTC.

This clone has a handful of counts. The gene calls are TRBV5-4 and TRBJ2-2; D is perhaps TRBD2 (6 bases). V was trimmed by 6 bases and J by 5 bases, leaving 20 bases between them. The CDR3 is made up of 16 amino acids. Germline loops: CDR1 SGHNT, CDR2 YYREEE (reference sequence). The CDR3 sequence: CASTFQIGGATGELFF. CDR3 in DNA: TGTGCCAGCACCTTCCAAATTGGCGGGGCAACCGGGGAGCTGTTTTTT. The variable domain in full, completed from reference TRBV5-4 and TRBJ2-2, reads ETGVTQSPTHLIKTRGQQVTLRCSSQSGHNTVSWYQQALGQGPQFIFQYYREEENGRGNFPPRFSGLQFPNYSSELNVNALELDDSALYLCASTFQIGGATGELFFGEGSRLTVL.

This clone was observed a handful of times. V and J are TRBV5-1 and TRBJ2-7; D is uncertain. The CDR3 is made up of 11 amino acids. CDR1 SGHRS and CDR2 YFSETQ come from the germline V gene. V lost 4 bases, J lost 5 bases, and 7 bases lay in between. CDR3 region: CASSIENEQYF. Written as DNA, the CDR3 is TGCGCCAGCAGCATAGAAAACGAGCAGTACTTC.

This clone appeared a few times. Other DNA sequences in this sample translate to the same CDR3. The genes are TRBV28 and TRBJ2-7, with a weak D call TRBD2 (5 bases). V lost 6 bases, J lost 4 bases, and 10 bases lay in between. Per the germline V gene, CDR1 is MDHEN and CDR2 is SYDVKM. This CDR3 is 12 amino acids long. The CDR3 DNA sequence: TGTGCCAGCAGCTCCCGAGGGTACGAGCAGTACTTC. Its protein is CASSSRGYEQYF.

The chain carries TRBV4-3 and TRBJ2-1, with D maybe TRBD2 (6 bases). V was pared by 6 bases and J by 8 bases, with 14 bases between. This CDR3 is 13 amino acids long. Per the germline V gene, CDR1 is LGHNA and CDR2 is YSLEER. The CDR3 DNA reads TGCGCCAGCAGGAGGGACTTGGACGATGAGCAGTTCTTC. Translated, it gives CASRRDLDDEQFF.

The J gene is TRBJ2-1, the V gene TRBV7-8; 8 bases are shared with TRBD2. V lost 1 base, J lost 5 bases, and 7 bases stayed unmatched. CDR1 is SGHVS and CDR2 is FQNEAQ in the germline V gene. This CDR3 region has 16 residues. The CDR3: CASSLGAGGENNEQFF. The DNA of the CDR3 is TGTGCCAGCAGCTTAGGGGCGGGAGGTGAGAACAATGAGCAGTTCTTC.

This chain uses TRBV7-9 with TRBJ1-2; the D gene is possibly TRBD1 (5 bases). The CDR3 totals 17 residues. Trimming left V 0 bases short and J 0 bases short, with 14 bases between. CDR1 and CDR2 (germline): SEHNR, FQNEAQ (reference sequence). CDR3 amino acids: CASSLAQGSVSNYGYTF. The DNA for the CDR3 is TGTGCCAGCAGCTTAGCGCAGGGTTCCGTTTCTAACTATGGCTACACCTTC.

The sample holds a few counts of this clone. This chain links TRBV6-5 with TRBJ2-7; TRBD1 matches at 7 bases. The CDR3 contains 15 residues. Germline assignment: CDR1 MNHEY and CDR2 SVGAGI. Trimming took 2 bases from V and 2 from J; bases not matched to a gene: 6. CDR3 residues: CASSYAGTATYEQYF. DNA of the CDR3: TGTGCCAGCAGTTACGCCGGGACAGCGACCTACGAGCAGTACTTC.